These 30 T cell receptor beta chains came from one sample sequenced in a study of Ad26.COV2.S vaccination and SARS-CoV-2 variants. Treatment meaning: around 19 received Ad26.COV2.S at low or high dose, single or two shots; 5 received placebo; per-sample allocation not given. Day 63 following the first vaccine or placebo injection was when the samples were taken. Profiling relied on immunoSEQ multiplex PCR, and the TCRdb table lists in-frame clones only, not all of them. The sample includes around 350,000 clones, about 88% of them seen just once. Sequences were derived from peripheral blood, sampled in a trial of Ad26.COV2.S vaccine versus placebo. These receptors all stem from a person aged 18-60 years who received the Ad26.COV2.S COVID-19 vaccine or a placebo.

The gene calls are TRBV11-2 and TRBJ1-1; possibly TRBD1 for D (5 bases). With 0 bases removed from V and 10 bases from J, the gap between germline ends came to 12 bases. CDR1 and CDR2 from the germline V gene are SGHAT and FQNNGV. The CDR3 runs to 13 residues. The CDR3 DNA is TGTGCCAGCAGCTTAGACAGGGTAGGTGTAGCTTTCTTT. Its translation: CASSLDRVGVAFF.

The V gene is TRBV6-2 or TRBV6-3, the J gene TRBJ1-2; perhaps TRBD1 as D (5 bases). Germline values: CDR1 MNHEY, CDR2 SVGEGT. V dropped 1 base and J dropped 5 bases, with 11 bases sitting between them. The CDR3 loop spans 14 amino acids. CDR3 amino acids: CASSYLQGGYGYTF. DNA for the CDR3: TGTGCCAGCAGTTACTTGCAGGGCGGATATGGCTACACCTTC.

The V call is TRBV10-1, the J call TRBJ2-3, with D perhaps matching TRBD1 (5 bases). The CDR3 totals 16 residues. V lost 0 bases and J lost 0, with 10 bases in between. Looked up from germline, CDR1 is WNHNN and CDR2 is SYGVQD (reference sequence). This CDR3 is CASSESDSDSTDTQYF. The CDR3 DNA is TGCGCCAGCAGTGAGTCAGACAGCGATAGCACAGATACGCAGTATTTT.

V gene TRBV7-2 combines with J gene TRBJ2-5; 7 positions match TRBD2. The CDR3 is made up of 17 amino acids. Germline loops: CDR1 SGHTA, CDR2 FQGNSA. Germline trimming cut 3 bases from V and 0 bases from J; bases unmatched to any gene: 10. For the CDR3, the DNA is TGTGCCAGCAGCTTTGAGTGGGGGGAGGGCTACCAAGAGACCCAGTACTTC. As protein: CASSFEWGEGYQETQYF.

This clone was counted only a few times. The chain links TRBV6-1 to TRBJ1-3, with D uncertain. Germline V lookup: CDR1 MNHNS, CDR2 SASEGT. Trimming shortened V by 0 bases and J by 3 bases, and 15 bases separated the two germline ends. This CDR3 contains 17 residues. The CDR3 loop is CASSEAVAGTVGNTIYF. The CDR3 nucleotides read TGTGCCAGCAGTGAAGCGGTCGCGGGAACCGTTGGAAACACCATATATTTT.

This sequence joins TRBV6-1 and TRBJ2-7; 8 bases are a match to TRBD1. The CDR3 is made up of 14 amino acids. J was trimmed by 10 bases and V by 0 bases; bases with no gene match: 8. The germline gives CDR1 MNHNS, CDR2 SASEGT. CDR3 region: CASSEALTGVVQYF. CDR3 sequence (DNA): TGTGCCAGCAGTGAAGCGCTGACAGGGGTAGTTCAGTACTTC.

In its sample, this clone was seen once. The chain joins TRBV5-5 to TRBJ1-4; D ambiguous. This CDR3 has 16 residues. The germline V and J ends were trimmed by 0 bases and 2 bases, with 11 bases remaining between them. Looked up from germline, CDR1 is SGHKS and CDR2 is YYEKEE (reference sequence). The CDR3 sequence is CASSLAASSTNEKLFF. The CDR3 bases are TGTGCCAGCAGCTTGGCGGCCAGCAGCACTAATGAAAAACTGTTTTTT.

The sample holds a few counts of this clone. This rearrangement joins TRBV4-3 to TRBJ1-3; maybe TRBD1 (6 bases). V shed 0 bases and J shed 4 bases, with 13 bases lying between them. The CDR3 sequence is 16 residues long. Germline V gene sequence: CDR1 LGHNA, CDR2 YSLEER. The CDR3 nucleotides read TGCGCCAGCAGCCAAGATCTAAGGGGGTACGGAAACACCATATATTTT. Its protein is CASSQDLRGYGNTIYF.

This clone was recorded a few times. The V gene is TRBV7-8, the J gene TRBJ2-7; TRBD1 might be the D (6 bases). The germline V gene encodes CDR1 SGHVS and CDR2 FQNEAQ. The CDR3 has 14 amino acids. V gave up 6 bases and J gave up 5 bases, with 17 bases separating them. The chain's CDR3 is CASRQNRVFHEQYF. The CDR3 DNA sequence: TGTGCCAGCAGACAAAACAGGGTATTCCACGAGCAGTACTTC.

A single count supports this clone. The gene calls are TRBV29-1 and TRBJ2-7; D perhaps matches TRBD2 (5 bases). V lost 4 bases, J lost 4 bases, and 17 bases lay in between. Germline V gene data show CDR1 as SQVTM and CDR2 as ANQGSEA. The CDR3 length is 14 residues. In DNA form, the CDR3 reads TGCAGCGTTGCCCTCGGGTCCCCGGGGTACGAGCAGTACTTC. This codes for CSVALGSPGYEQYF.

The V call is TRBV18, the J call TRBJ2-7; D perhaps matches TRBD1 (6 bases). The V end was cut by 5 bases, the J end by 2 bases, with 13 bases between. The CDR3 loop spans 14 amino acids. The germline CDR1 and CDR2 sequences are KGHSH and LQKENI. CDR3 residues: CASSLVRGTYEQYF. In DNA, the CDR3 is TGTGCCAGCTCATTGGTTAGGGGGACCTACGAGCAGTACTTC.

The chain joins TRBV18 to TRBJ2-5; D is perhaps TRBD2 (6 bases). The CDR3 runs to 16 residues. The germline CDR1 and CDR2 sequences are KGHSH and LQKENI. V lost 2 bases, J lost 3 bases, and 16 bases lay in between. The CDR3 loop is CASSPVAGGLEETQYF. The DNA of the CDR3 is TGTGCCAGCTCACCAGTAGCCGGGGGTTTGGAAGAGACCCAGTACTTC.

This clone turned up a few times. The chain has TRBV7-2 and TRBJ2-7; a weak D match, TRBD1 (5 bases). CDR3 length equals 14 residues. Trimming removed 4 bases from V and 0 bases from J, with 10 bases in between. Germline-derived CDR1 and CDR2 are SGHTA and FQGNSA. The CDR3 loop reads CASSSTVNSYEQYF. CDR3 DNA: TGTGCCAGCAGCTCGACAGTTAACTCCTACGAGCAGTACTTC.

The chain couples TRBV27 to TRBJ1-1, with 10 bases lining up with TRBD1. The CDR3 length is 13 residues. Germline V gene lookup returns CDR1 MNHEY and CDR2 SMNVEV (reference sequence). The trim removed 5 bases at V and 5 bases at J, leaving 2 bases unmatched. The CDR3 protein is CASSDRGPTEAFF. As DNA, the CDR3 is TGTGCCAGCAGTGACAGGGGGCCAACTGAAGCTTTCTTT.

The DNA for the CDR3 is TGTGCCAGCAGCTTGTATCCAGCCATGAACACTGAAGCTTTCTTT. Protein product: CASSLYPAMNTEAFF. The V call is TRBV5-8, the J call TRBJ1-1; D is unclear. Trimming took 1 base from V and 0 from J, leaving 10 bases between them. Germline assignment: CDR1 SGHTS and CDR2 YDEGEE. The CDR3 contains 15 residues.

This clone was counted a single time. The chain uses TRBV7-2 and TRBJ2-5; D may correspond to TRBD1 or TRBD2 (5 bases each). The CDR3 sequence is 15 residues long. Germline V lookup: CDR1 SGHTA, CDR2 FQGNSA. V lost 2 bases, J lost 2 bases, and 12 bases lay in between. The chain's CDR3 is CASSLLGTLQETQYF. As DNA, the CDR3 is TGTGCCAGCAGCTTATTAGGGACCTTACAAGAGACCCAGTACTTC.

CDR3: CASSYSPGHLTSSGNTIYF. CDR3 in DNA: TGTGCCAGCAGTTACTCCCCGGGACACCTTACGAGCTCTGGAAACACCATATATTTT. The chain joins TRBV6-2 or TRBV6-3 to TRBJ1-3; possibly TRBD1 for D (6 bases). This CDR3 has 19 amino acids. The V and J ends lost 0 bases and 0 bases respectively, with 18 bases between them. Germline V gives CDR1 MNHEY, CDR2 SVGEGT.

The V call is TRBV5-1, the J call TRBJ2-5, with D possibly being TRBD1 (6 bases). CDR3 length equals 14 residues. V was trimmed by 1 base and J by 3 bases, leaving 10 bases between them. Germline V lookup: CDR1 SGHRS, CDR2 YFSETQ. The CDR3 loop is CASSLNRVKETQYF. DNA of the CDR3: TGCGCCAGCAGCTTGAACAGGGTTAAAGAGACCCAGTACTTC.

This clone was seen a handful of times. The gene calls are TRBV7-2 and TRBJ2-5; unclear D gene. Trimming pared 0 bases from V and 2 bases from J, leaving 13 bases between. Germline assignment: CDR1 SGHTA and CDR2 FQGNSA. CDR3 length: 16 amino acids. The CDR3 loop reads CASSLAMAAAQETQYF. The CDR3 DNA follows: TGTGCCAGCAGCTTAGCTATGGCGGCAGCACAAGAGACCCAGTACTTC. The full variable domain, in which reference TRBV7-2 and TRBJ2-5 provide the parts outside the CDR3, is GAGVSQSPSNKVTEKGKDVELRCDPISGHTALYWYRQSLGQGLEFLIYFQGNSAPDKSGLPSDRFSAERTGGSVSTLTIQRTQQEDSAVYLCASSLAMAAAQETQYFGPGTRLLVL.

The gene calls are TRBV19 and TRBJ2-7; D remains ambiguous. Trimming removed 6 bases at V and 1 base at J, with 16 bases between. Germline CDR1 and CDR2: LNHDA and SQIVND (reference sequence). CDR3 length equals 15 residues. The CDR3 region is CASRGRAGGSYEQYF. For the CDR3, the DNA is TGTGCCAGTAGGGGTAGGGCAGGTGGATCCTACGAGCAGTACTTC.

The chain is built from TRBV2 and TRBJ1-5; no firm D call. The CDR3 has 13 amino acids. Germline CDR1 is SNHLY and CDR2 is FYNNEI. V was shortened by 4 bases and J by 6 bases, with 10 bases between the two germline ends. CDR3: CASSVDGGQPQHF. The CDR3 DNA is TGTGCCAGCAGTGTTGATGGTGGTCAGCCCCAGCATTTT.

V gene TRBV28 combines with J gene TRBJ2-1; TRBD2 agrees at 10 bases. The CDR3 consists of 19 residues. The ends lost 5 bases at V and 2 bases at J; junction bases unmatched: 15. Germline V gene data show CDR1 as MDHEN and CDR2 as SYDVKM. This CDR3 is CASSPPRLGLADAYNEQFF. DNA for the CDR3: TGTGCCAGCAGTCCTCCACGATTAGGACTAGCGGACGCCTACAATGAGCAGTTCTTC.

This chain links TRBV4-1 with TRBJ2-1; 8 nucleotides match TRBD1. The CDR3 is 12 amino acids. Germline CDR1 reads MGHRA; CDR2 reads YSYEKL. V trimming: 4 bases; J trimming: 12 bases; junction bases outside the gene matches: 5. Here the CDR3 reads CASSPEDRAQFF. CDR3 bases: TGCGCCAGCAGCCCCGAGGACAGGGCGCAGTTCTTC.

V is TRBV7-2 and J is TRBJ1-1; D perhaps matches TRBD1 (5 bases). V gave up 5 bases and J gave up 8 bases, with 12 bases separating them. CDR3 size: 12 residues. CDR1 is SGHTA and CDR2 is FQGNSA in the germline V gene. For the CDR3, the DNA is TGTGCCAGCAGCGCCCGGTGGGGGGAAGCTTTCTTT. Its translation is CASSARWGEAFF.

The J gene is TRBJ1-2, the V gene TRBV2, with D possibly TRBD1 on 5 matching bases. V was pared by 6 bases and J by 2 bases, with 10 bases between. From germline, CDR1 is SNHLY and CDR2 FYNNEI. The CDR3 is made up of 13 amino acids. In DNA form, the CDR3 reads TGTGCCAGCAGCCTGGACAAAAACTATGGCTACACCTTC. Its protein product is CASSLDKNYGYTF.

The J gene is TRBJ1-6, the V gene TRBV2; no clear D gene. This CDR3 is built from 11 residues. Trimming shortened V by 3 bases and J by 8 bases, and 2 bases separated the two germline ends. Germline assignment: CDR1 SNHLY and CDR2 FYNNEI. The DNA for the CDR3 is TGTGCCAGCAGTGATGATTCACCCCTCCACTTT. It translates to CASSDDSPLHF.

The chain joins TRBV5-6 to TRBJ1-5, with D uncertain. V was shortened by 5 bases and J by 2 bases, with 8 bases between the two germline ends. The CDR3 runs to 13 residues. Germline V gene data show CDR1 as SGHDT and CDR2 as YYEEEE. This CDR3 reads CASSSDGNQPQHF. As DNA, the CDR3 is TGTGCCAGCAGTTCGGACGGCAATCAGCCCCAGCATTTT.

This chain connects TRBV19 to TRBJ1-1; the D is unclear. The germline V gene encodes CDR1 LNHDA and CDR2 SQIVND (reference sequence). Trimming took 1 base from V and 3 from J, leaving 9 bases between them. CDR3 length equals 14 residues. CDR3 sequence reads: CASSIGGLDTEAFF. In DNA form, the CDR3 reads TGTGCCAGTAGTATAGGGGGTTTGGACACTGAAGCTTTCTTT. The complete variable domain, with remaining parts taken from reference TRBV19 and TRBJ1-1, reads DGGITQSPKYLFRKEGQNVTLSCEQNLNHDAMYWYRQDPGQGLRLIYYSQIVNDFQKGDIAEGYSVSREKKESFPLTVTSAQKNPTAFYLCASSIGGLDTEAFFGQGTRLTVV.

The rearrangement joins TRBV18 to TRBJ1-1; 7 bases are a match to TRBD1. Germline V gene data show CDR1 as KGHSH and CDR2 as LQKENI. V gave up 3 bases and J gave up 0 bases; unmatched junction bases: 7. This CDR3 is built from 16 residues. CDR3 nucleotides: TGTGCCAGCTCACCTGGACAGGCCTACATGAACACTGAAGCTTTCTTT. Translated, it gives CASSPGQAYMNTEAFF.

The rearrangement uses TRBV5-1 and TRBJ2-7; 9 bases fit TRBD1. Germline V CDR1 and CDR2: SGHRS, YFSETQ. Germline trimming cut 6 bases from V and 3 bases from J; bases unmatched to any gene: 7. CDR3 length equals 14 residues. The CDR3 here is CASKEGQGNYEQYF. The CDR3 nucleotides are TGCGCCAGCAAAGAGGGACAGGGCAACTACGAGCAGTACTTC.